The rows below give T cell receptor beta chains drawn from one sample of a study of shared clonotypes between healthy human individuals. Clones were read by immunoSEQ multiplex PCR, and TCRdb kept only the in-frame ones, dropping some. The repertoire consists of 2 million to 2.5 million clones, with over 85% occurring once and the leading ten covering roughly 1%. The sample taken for sequencing was naive CD8+ T cells sorted from blood. The receptors here all came from a man between 18 and 35 years old in good health. CDR3s include the opening cysteine and the closing phenylalanine or tryptophan. A D gene is named only where the DNA matches it firmly. Clone size appears in some rows only: once, few, many, or a class for an expanded clone.

>TRBJ1-1|-|TRBV2|-
TGTGCCAGCAGTGATTCCAGGGAGACTGAAGCTTTCTTT
CASSDSRETEAFF
>TRBJ2-7|-|TRBV9|-
TGTGCCAGCAGCGTAGGGACAGAAACCTCCTACGAGCAGTACTTC
CASSVGTETSYEQYF
>TRBJ2-7|-|TRBV6-1|-
TGTGCCAGCAGTGAAGGGGGAAACTACGAGCAGTACTTC
CASSEGGNYEQYF
>TRBJ2-5|-|TRBV7-7|-
TGTGCTAGCAGCTCTAATGTAGGGGAGCGGGAGACCCAGTACTTC
CASSSNVGERETQYF
>TRBJ2-3|-|TRBV6-5|TRBD2
TGTGCCAGCATGAGCGGGGGGGAGGCAGATACGCAGTATTTT
CASMSGGEADTQYF
>TRBJ1-4|-|TRBV28|TRBD1
TGTGCCAGCGGTTCCGGGACAGGGAAACTGTTTTTT
CASGSGTGKLFF
>TRBJ2-3|once|TRBV29-1|-
TGCAGCGTGCTTAGGGAGGTAATGAGCACAGATACGCAGTATTTT
CSVLREVMSTDTQYF
>TRBJ1-4|once|TRBV4-1|-
TGCGCCAGCAGCCAAGGGACGGCAACTAATGAAAAACTGTTTTTT
CASSQGTATNEKLFF
>TRBJ2-3|-|TRBV5-1|TRBD2
TGCGCCAGCAGGCGAGGGACTAGCGGGGGGGCGGATACGCAGTATTTT
CASRRGTSGGADTQYF
>TRBJ2-7|-|TRBV2|TRBD2
TGTGCCAGCAAGACTAGCGGGAGTTATTTCGAGCAGTACTTC
CASKTSGSYFEQYF
>TRBJ2-7|-|TRBV7-9|-
TGTGCCAGCAGCCCAACGCAGGGTTCCTACGAGCAGTACTTC
CASSPTQGSYEQYF
>TRBJ2-2|-|TRBV15|-
TGTGCCACCAGCAGACCGATCGACTTCCAGGGTTCCGGGGAGCTGTTTTTT
CATSRPIDFQGSGELFF
>TRBJ2-5|few|TRBV9|-
TGTGCCAGCAGCGCTGGACCTGGACGGAGGACCCAGTACTTC
CASSAGPGRRTQYF
>TRBJ2-7|-|TRBV5-4|-
TGTGCCAGCAGCTTGCGACGGGCCCCCTACGAGCAGTACTTC
CASSLRRAPYEQYF
>TRBJ2-3|-|TRBV27|-
TGTGCCAGCAGTTGGACCGTTGCAGATACGCAGTATTTT
CASSWTVADTQYF
>TRBJ2-7|-|TRBV6-5|TRBD2
TGTGCCAGCAGTGCTAGGGACTACCTCCTGGAGCAGTACTTC
CASSARDYLLEQYF
>TRBJ2-6|-|TRBV30|-
TGTGCCTGTAATTTGGGTTCTGGGGCCAACGTCCTGACTTTC
CACNLGSGANVLTF
>TRBJ1-1|once|TRBV18|-
TGTGCCAGCTCAGGAACGACAGAGCTGAACACTGAAGCTTTCTTT
CASSGTTELNTEAFF
>TRBJ2-7|-|TRBV5-1|-
TGCGCCAGCAGCCCCATGGGCTACGAGCAGTACTTC
CASSPMGYEQYF
>TRBJ2-7|-|TRBV30|-
TGTGCCTGGGGTGACTACTACGAGCAGTACTTC
CAWGDYYEQYF
>TRBJ2-7|-|TRBV6-1|-
TGTGCCAGCAGTCCTTTCCGGGACACGCCGTACGAGCAGTACTTC
CASSPFRDTPYEQYF
>TRBJ2-7|-|TRBV7-8|TRBD2
TGTGCCAGCAGGGTCCGGGGCCCAGCGGGAGATGCCTCCTACGAGCAGTACTTC
CASRVRGPAGDASYEQYF
>TRBJ2-3|-|TRBV9|-
TGTGCCAGCAGCGTAGGACTAGAGGTATTGCAGTATTTT
CASSVGLEVLQYF
>TRBJ2-1|-|TRBV5-1|TRBD1
TGCGCCAGCAGCTCGTCAGGGGGCTACAATGAGCAGTTCTTC
CASSSSGGYNEQFF
>TRBJ1-4|-|TRBV11-2|-
TGTGCCAGCAGCTTCCCTGGGCTTGGGGTCGGAAAAAATGAAAAACTGTTTTTT
CASSFPGLGVGKNEKLFF
>TRBJ2-3|-|TRBV11-2|TRBD2
TGTGCCAGCAGCCTTTTAGCGGGGACAGATACGCAGTATTTT
CASSLLAGTDTQYF
>TRBJ2-7|-|TRBV19|-
TGTGCCAGTAGTATTGGGCACCTCTACGAGCAGTACTTC
CASSIGHLYEQYF
>TRBJ1-3|-|TRBV6-1|TRBD1
TGTGCCAGCAATGCCGGGACAGTTGAAGGGAACACCATATATTTT
CASNAGTVEGNTIYF
>TRBJ2-3|-|TRBV5-6|-
TGTGCCAGCAGCTTGTCAACTACGCAGTATTTT
CASSLSTTQYF
>TRBJ1-2|-|TRBV7-2|TRBD1
TGTGCCAGCAGGAGAGTGGGACAGGGCTATGGCTACACCTTC
CASRRVGQGYGYTF
>TRBJ2-2|-|TRBV10-3|-
TGTGCCATCAGCCCACCGGCTGCCCCCGGGGAGCTGTTTTTT
CAISPPAAPGELFF
>TRBJ2-2|-|TRBV9|TRBD1
TGTGCCAGCGCACCAGGAACAGGGGGCCCGAACACCGGGGAGCTGTTTTTT
CASAPGTGGPNTGELFF
>TRBJ2-7|-|TRBV5-1|TRBD1
TGCGCCAGCAGCTTGACGACAGGGTCCTACGAGCAGTACTTC
CASSLTTGSYEQYF
>TRBJ2-7|-|TRBV5-6|-
TGTGCCAGCAGCGTACCGGGGGCTGGAGGCGAGCAGTACTTC
CASSVPGAGGEQYF
>TRBJ2-1|-|TRBV30|TRBD2
TGTGCCTGTTCCAGCGGGGACTCCAGTTGGAATGAGCAGTTCTTC
CACSSGDSSWNEQFF
>TRBJ2-1|-|TRBV2|TRBD1
TGTGCCAGCAGGACAGGGGGCAATGAGCAGTTCTTC
CASRTGGNEQFF
>TRBJ2-7|-|TRBV27|TRBD1
TGTGCCAGCAGTCCTGGGACAGACTACGAGCAGTACTTC
CASSPGTDYEQYF
>TRBJ1-5|-|TRBV19|-
TGTGCCAGTAGTAGCGGACAGTTTAGCAATCAGCCCCAGCATTTT
CASSSGQFSNQPQHF
>TRBJ2-3|-|TRBV5-4|TRBD2
TGTGCCAGCAGCTTGGTCGGGGGGGTCGATTTGGATACGCAGTATTTT
CASSLVGGVDLDTQYF
>TRBJ1-4|-|TRBV7-9|-
TGTGCCAGCAGCCCCAATGAGAAACTGTTTTTT
CASSPNEKLFF
>TRBJ2-7|-|TRBV4-1|-
TGCGCCAGCAGCCACGGACCCGGGGACTACGAGCAGTACTTC
CASSHGPGDYEQYF
>TRBJ1-6|-|TRBV7-2|-
TGTGCCAGCAGCTTAGAACCGGACAAGATTTATAATTCACCCCTCCACTTT
CASSLEPDKIYNSPLHF
>TRBJ2-3|-|TRBV29-1|TRBD1
TGCAGCGTTGAGACAGGGTTTGAGACAGATACGCAGTATTTT
CSVETGFETDTQYF
>TRBJ2-7|-|TRBV9|TRBD1
TGTGCCAGCAGCGTAGGACAGGGGGTGATCTACGAGCAGTACTTC
CASSVGQGVIYEQYF
>TRBJ2-7|-|TRBV6-1|-
TGTGCCAGCAGTGATTTCGCTTCGCGGTCCTACGAGCAGTACTTC
CASSDFASRSYEQYF
>TRBJ1-5|-|TRBV27|-
TGTGCCAGCGGCATGGTGGGGGCCCAGCATTTT
CASGMVGAQHF
>TRBJ2-3|once|TRBV4-2|-
TGTGCCAGCAGCCAAGGGAGGGGGGTGGATACGCAGTATTTT
CASSQGRGVDTQYF
>TRBJ1-1|-|TRBV27|TRBD1
TGTGCCAGCTCGGGACAGACTAACACTGAAGCTTTCTTT
CASSGQTNTEAFF
>TRBJ2-1|-|TRBV7-8|-
TGTGCCAGCAGCTTAGGGTTCGGCCCCATTAACAATGAGCAGTTCTTC
CASSLGFGPINNEQFF
>TRBJ2-1|-|TRBV5-4|-
TGTGCCAGCAGCTTGAGGGGTGACGCTTACAATGAGCAGTTCTTC
CASSLRGDAYNEQFF
>TRBJ2-1|-|TRBV27|TRBD2
TGTGCCAGCAGTTTTCTTATGACTAGCGGGAGCGATGAGCAGTTCTTC
CASSFLMTSGSDEQFF
>TRBJ2-7|once|TRBV2|-
TGTGCCAGCAGTGAAGGAGCAGGGTCTCCTTACGAGCAGTACTTC
CASSEGAGSPYEQYF
>TRBJ1-1|-|TRBV7-9|-
TGTGCCAGCAGCTTAGCGCCAGGGATCCCTGAAGCTTTCTTT
CASSLAPGIPEAFF
>TRBJ2-5|-|TRBV27|-
TGTGCCAGCAGTTTAAAGGGATGGGAGACCCAGTACTTC
CASSLKGWETQYF
>TRBJ1-4|-|TRBV19|-
TGTGCCAGTAGTATGGTCGGGGAAAAACTGTTTTTT
CASSMVGEKLFF
>TRBJ2-3|once|TRBV9|TRBD2
TGTGCCAGCAGAGGGACTAGCGGCACAGATACGCAGTATTTT
CASRGTSGTDTQYF